Listed below are T cell receptor beta chains from one sample, sequenced in a study of cytotoxic CD8 clonotypes in ibrutinib-treated CLL. Using immunoSEQ multiplex PCR, the repertoire was profiled, and TCRdb retains in-frame clones only, with some absent. The repertoire includes more than 55,000 clones, roughly 70% of them detected once, and around 43% sits in the top ten. The sequencing here drew on PBMCs, taken after 12 months of ibrutinib treatment. The source of these receptors is a human donor with chronic lymphocytic leukemia. Each CDR3 is given without its conserved first and last residue. Fields, in order: V gene, J gene, CDR3 protein.

TRBV6-5	TRBJ2-7	ASSRGTGGGYEQY
TRBV4-1	TRBJ2-3	ASSPRLAGDTDTQY
TRBV4-3	TRBJ2-1	ASSQELVGNEQF
TRBV19	TRBJ1-5	ASSIEQGFSNQPQH
TRBV18	TRBJ2-7	ASSPGTESYEQY
TRBV7-2	TRBJ2-3	ASSDGTSTDTQY
TRBV2	TRBJ2-7	ASRDQGKQY
TRBV6-5	TRBJ2-1	ASSSSEQF
TRBV30	TRBJ2-7	AWSLGGTGSYEQY
TRBV5-1	TRBJ2-7	ASSKITPTSRPTYEQY
TRBV5-1	TRBJ2-7	ASSPGTSGSFLHEQY
TRBV30	TRBJ2-7	AWSTWTSGSYEQY
TRBV4-1	TRBJ1-5	ASKLEASWGQPQH
TRBV19	TRBJ1-6	ASSVRDSPLH
TRBV29-1	TRBJ2-5	SGRVGGETQY
TRBV2	TRBJ2-5	ASSRLLAGETQY
TRBV29-1	TRBJ1-4	SVLQGTNEKLF
TRBV2	TRBJ1-3	ASRRDGNTIY
TRBV28	TRBJ2-7	ASSSPGTSGSYEQY
TRBV11-2	TRBJ2-1	ASSLESRRGNNEQF
TRBV27	TRBJ2-7	ASSLYGTSGGFEQY
TRBV4-1	TRBJ2-1	ASSPGPAGLYNEQF
TRBV2	TRBJ2-7	ASGGRTGTNYEQY
TRBV2	TRBJ2-7	ASSPDRDSSYEQY